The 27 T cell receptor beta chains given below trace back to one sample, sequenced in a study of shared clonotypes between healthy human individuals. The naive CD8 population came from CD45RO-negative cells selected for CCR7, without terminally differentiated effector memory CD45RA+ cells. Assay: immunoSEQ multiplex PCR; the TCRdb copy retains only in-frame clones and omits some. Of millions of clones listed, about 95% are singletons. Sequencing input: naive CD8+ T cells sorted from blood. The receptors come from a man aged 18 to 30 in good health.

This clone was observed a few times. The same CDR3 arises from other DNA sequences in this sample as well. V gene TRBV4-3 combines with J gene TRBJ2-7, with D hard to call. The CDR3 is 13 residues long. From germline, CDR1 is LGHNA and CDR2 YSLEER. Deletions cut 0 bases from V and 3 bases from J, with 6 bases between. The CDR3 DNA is TGCGCCAGCAGCCAAGATCGCAGCTACGAGCAGTACTTC. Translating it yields CASSQDRSYEQYF.

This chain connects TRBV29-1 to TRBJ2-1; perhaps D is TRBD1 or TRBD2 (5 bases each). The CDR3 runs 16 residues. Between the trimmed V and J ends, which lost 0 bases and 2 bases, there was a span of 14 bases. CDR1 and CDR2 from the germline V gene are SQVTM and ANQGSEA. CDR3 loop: CSVEDLGETPYNEQFF. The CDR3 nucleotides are TGCAGCGTTGAAGATCTAGGGGAGACTCCCTACAATGAGCAGTTCTTC.

The CDR3 protein is CAISESSEREGFYEQYF. The CDR3 region has the DNA TGTGCCATCAGTGAGTCGTCCGAGCGGGAGGGCTTTTACGAGCAGTACTTC. This chain uses TRBV10-3 with TRBJ2-7; 10 bases agree with TRBD2. The V gene's germline CDR1 is ENHRY and CDR2 SYGVKD. The V gene end was trimmed by 0 bases and the J gene end by 4 bases; junction bases not matched to a gene: 9. The length of the CDR3 is 17 residues.

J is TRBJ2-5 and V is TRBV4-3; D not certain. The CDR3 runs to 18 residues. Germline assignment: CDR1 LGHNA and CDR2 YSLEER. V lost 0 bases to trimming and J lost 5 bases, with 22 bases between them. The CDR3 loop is CASSQDPGRSTIGETQYF. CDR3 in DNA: TGCGCCAGCAGCCAAGATCCAGGCAGGTCAACTATTGGGGAGACCCAGTACTTC.

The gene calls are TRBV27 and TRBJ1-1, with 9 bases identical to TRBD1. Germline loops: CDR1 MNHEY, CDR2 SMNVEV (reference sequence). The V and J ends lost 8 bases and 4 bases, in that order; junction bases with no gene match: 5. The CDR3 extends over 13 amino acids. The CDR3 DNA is TGTGCCAGCCAACCGACAGGGGGCACTGAAGCTTTCTTT. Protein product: CASQPTGGTEAFF.

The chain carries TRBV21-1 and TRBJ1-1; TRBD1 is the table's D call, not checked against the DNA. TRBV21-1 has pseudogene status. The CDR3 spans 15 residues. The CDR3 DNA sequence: TGTGCCAGCAGCAAAGCAAACAGGGGGAACACTGAAGCTTTCTTT. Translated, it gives CASSKANRGNTEAFF.

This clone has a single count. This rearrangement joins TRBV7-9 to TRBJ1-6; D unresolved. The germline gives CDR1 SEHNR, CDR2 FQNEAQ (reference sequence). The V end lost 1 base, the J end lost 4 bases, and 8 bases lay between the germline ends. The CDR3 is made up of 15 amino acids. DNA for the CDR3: TGTGCCAGCAGCTTAGTAAGCCAGTATAATTCACCCCTCCACTTT. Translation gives CASSLVSQYNSPLHF. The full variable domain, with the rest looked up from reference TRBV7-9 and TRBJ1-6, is DTGVSQNPRHKITKRGQNVTFRCDPISEHNRLYWYRQTLGQGPEFLTYFQNEAQLEKSRLLSDRFSAERPKGSFSTLEIQRTEQGDSAMYLCASSLVSQYNSPLHFGNGTRLTVT.

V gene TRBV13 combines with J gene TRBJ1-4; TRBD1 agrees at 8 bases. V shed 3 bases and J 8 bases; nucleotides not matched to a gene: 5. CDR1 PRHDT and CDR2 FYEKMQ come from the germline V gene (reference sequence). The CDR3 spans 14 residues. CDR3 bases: TGTGCCAGCAGCTTCCAGGGGGCCGGGGAAAAACTGTTTTTT. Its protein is CASSFQGAGEKLFF.

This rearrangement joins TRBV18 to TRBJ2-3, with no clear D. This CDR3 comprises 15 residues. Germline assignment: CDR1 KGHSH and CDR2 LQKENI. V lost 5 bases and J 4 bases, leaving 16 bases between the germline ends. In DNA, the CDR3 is TGTGCCAGCTCATCAGTGGCAGAAAGAGCAGATACGCAGTATTTT. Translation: CASSSVAERADTQYF.

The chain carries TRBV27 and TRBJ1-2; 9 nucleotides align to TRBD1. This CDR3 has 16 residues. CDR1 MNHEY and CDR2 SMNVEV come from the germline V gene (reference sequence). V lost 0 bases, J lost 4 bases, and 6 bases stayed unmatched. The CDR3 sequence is CASSLSGGTGFYGYTF. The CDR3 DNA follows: TGTGCCAGCAGTTTATCAGGGGGGACAGGGTTCTATGGCTACACCTTC.

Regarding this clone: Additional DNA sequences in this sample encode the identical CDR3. CDR3 nucleotides: TGTGCCAGCAGTTTACAGGGGACTTACAATGAGCAGTTCTTC. Amino acid sequence: CASSLQGTYNEQFF. The chain uses TRBV27 and TRBJ2-1; possibly TRBD1 or TRBD2 for D (6 bases each). The CDR3 contains 14 residues. Germline values: CDR1 MNHEY, CDR2 SMNVEV (reference sequence). V lost 2 bases and J lost 4, with 9 bases in between.

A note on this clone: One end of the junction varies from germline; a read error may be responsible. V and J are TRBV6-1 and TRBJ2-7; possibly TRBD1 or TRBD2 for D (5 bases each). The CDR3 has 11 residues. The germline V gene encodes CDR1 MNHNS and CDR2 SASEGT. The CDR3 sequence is CASSEGTVAHF. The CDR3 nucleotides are TGTGCCAGCAGTGAGGGGACCGTCGCCCACTTC.

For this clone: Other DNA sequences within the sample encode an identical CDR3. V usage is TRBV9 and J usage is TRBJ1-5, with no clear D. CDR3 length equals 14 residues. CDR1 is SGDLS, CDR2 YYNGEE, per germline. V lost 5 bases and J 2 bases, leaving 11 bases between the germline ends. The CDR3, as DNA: TGTGCCAGCAGTGACGACGGAGGCAATCAGCCCCAGCATTTT. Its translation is CASSDDGGNQPQHF.

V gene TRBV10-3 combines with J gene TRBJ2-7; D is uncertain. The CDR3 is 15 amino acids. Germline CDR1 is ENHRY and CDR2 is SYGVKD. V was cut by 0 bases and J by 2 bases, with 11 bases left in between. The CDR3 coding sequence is TGTGCCATCAGTGAGTCTCTGATACAAGCCTACGAGCAGTACTTC. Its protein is CAISESLIQAYEQYF.

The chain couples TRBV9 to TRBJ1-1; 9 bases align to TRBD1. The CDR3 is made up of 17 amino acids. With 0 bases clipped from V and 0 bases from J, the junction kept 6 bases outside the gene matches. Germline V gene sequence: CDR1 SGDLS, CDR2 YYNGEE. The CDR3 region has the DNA TGTGCCAGCAGCGTAGCAACAGGGGGCCCCATGAACACTGAAGCTTTCTTT. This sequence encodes CASSVATGGPMNTEAFF.

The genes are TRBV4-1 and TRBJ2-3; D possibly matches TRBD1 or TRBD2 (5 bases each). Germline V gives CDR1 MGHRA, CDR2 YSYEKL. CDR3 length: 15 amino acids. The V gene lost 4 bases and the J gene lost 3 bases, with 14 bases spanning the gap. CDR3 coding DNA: TGCGCCAGCAGCCGAACAGGTGGGGGAACAGATACGCAGTATTTT. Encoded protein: CASSRTGGGTDTQYF.

DNA of the CDR3: TGTGCCAGCAGCTCCCGAGGGGCTAGCGACTCCTACGAGCAGTACTTC. This codes for CASSSRGASDSYEQYF. This sequence joins TRBV7-8 and TRBJ2-7; a possible D gene is TRBD2 (6 bases). Germline-derived CDR1 and CDR2 are SGHVS and FQNEAQ. The CDR3 extends over 16 amino acids. V lost 4 bases and J 0 bases, leaving 16 bases between the germline ends.

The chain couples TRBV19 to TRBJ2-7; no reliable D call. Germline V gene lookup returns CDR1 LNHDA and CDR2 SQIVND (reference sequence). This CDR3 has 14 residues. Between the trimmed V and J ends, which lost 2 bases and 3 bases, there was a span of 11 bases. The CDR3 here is CASSIRAPNYEQYF. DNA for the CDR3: TGTGCCAGTAGTATACGCGCCCCTAACTACGAGCAGTACTTC.

Here the CDR3 DNA reads TGCGCCAGCAGTGATTTCACGGGGACAGATACGCAGTATTTT. Encoded protein: CASSDFTGTDTQYF. The chain links TRBV10-2 to TRBJ2-3; the D gene is possibly TRBD2 (5 bases). The CDR3 runs 14 residues. Germline CDR1 WSHSY, CDR2 SAAADI. Trimming shortened V by 3 bases and J by 3 bases, and 10 bases separated the two germline ends.

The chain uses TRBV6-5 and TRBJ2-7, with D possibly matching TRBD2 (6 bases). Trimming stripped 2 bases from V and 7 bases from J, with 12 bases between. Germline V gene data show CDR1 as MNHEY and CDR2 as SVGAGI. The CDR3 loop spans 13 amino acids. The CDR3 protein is CASSYGLLVEQYF. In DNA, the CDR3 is TGTGCCAGCAGTTACGGACTACTAGTGGAGCAGTACTTC.

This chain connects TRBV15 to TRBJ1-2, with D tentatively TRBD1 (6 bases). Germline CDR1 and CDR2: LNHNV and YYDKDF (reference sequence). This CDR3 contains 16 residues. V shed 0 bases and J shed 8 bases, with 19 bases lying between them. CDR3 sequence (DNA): TGTGCCACCAGCAGAGATCGAACAGGGTCGCCCATAGGCTACACCTTC. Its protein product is CATSRDRTGSPIGYTF.

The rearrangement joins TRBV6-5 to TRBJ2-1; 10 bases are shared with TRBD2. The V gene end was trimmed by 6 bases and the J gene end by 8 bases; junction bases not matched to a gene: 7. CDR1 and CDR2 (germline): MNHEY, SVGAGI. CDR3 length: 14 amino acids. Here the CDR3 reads CASRLGLANDEQFF. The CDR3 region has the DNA TGTGCCAGCAGGCTGGGACTAGCGAACGATGAGCAGTTCTTC.

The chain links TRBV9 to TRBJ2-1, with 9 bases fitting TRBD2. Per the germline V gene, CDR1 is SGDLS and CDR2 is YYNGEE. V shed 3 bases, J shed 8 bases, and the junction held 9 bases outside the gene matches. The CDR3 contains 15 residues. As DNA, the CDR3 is TGTGCCAGCAGCGAGGGGGGACTAGCATATGATGAGCAGTTCTTC. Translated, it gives CASSEGGLAYDEQFF.

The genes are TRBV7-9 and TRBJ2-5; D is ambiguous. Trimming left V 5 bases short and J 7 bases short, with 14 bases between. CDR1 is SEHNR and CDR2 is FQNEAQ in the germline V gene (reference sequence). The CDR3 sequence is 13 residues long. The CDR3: CASSPPSTRTQYF. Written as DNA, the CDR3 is TGTGCCAGCAGCCCACCTAGTACCCGGACCCAGTACTTC.

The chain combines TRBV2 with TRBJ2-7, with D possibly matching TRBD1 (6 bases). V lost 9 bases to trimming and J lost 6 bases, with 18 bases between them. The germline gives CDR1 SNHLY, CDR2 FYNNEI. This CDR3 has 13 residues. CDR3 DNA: TGTGCCAGGGACCCCACAGGGCTGGGCGAGCAGTACTTC. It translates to CARDPTGLGEQYF.

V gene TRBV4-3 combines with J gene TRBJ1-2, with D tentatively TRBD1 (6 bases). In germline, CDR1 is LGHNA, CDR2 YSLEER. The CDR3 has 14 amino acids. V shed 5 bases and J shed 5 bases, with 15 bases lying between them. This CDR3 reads CASSFRTEQYGYTF. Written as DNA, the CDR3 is TGCGCCAGCAGCTTTAGGACAGAGCAGTATGGCTACACCTTC.

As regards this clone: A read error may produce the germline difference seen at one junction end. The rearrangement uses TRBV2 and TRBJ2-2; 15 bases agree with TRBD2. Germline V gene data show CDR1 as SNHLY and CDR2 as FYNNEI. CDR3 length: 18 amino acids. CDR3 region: CASREGLAGGLAGGELFF. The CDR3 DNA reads TGTGCCAGCAGGGAAGGACTAGCGGGAGGGCTCGCCGGCGGGGAGCTGTTTTTT.